The present entry profiles one T cell receptor (beta chain) with its context. The antigen remains undetermined. The record originates from a study of neoadjuvant nivolumab and ipilimumab in lung cancer. General study findings and limits: Only two of four nivolumab-treated tumors gained richness and clonality by surgery.

TCRdb's copy holds only in-frame clones and misses some; the assay was immunoSEQ multiplex PCR. This table holds about 30,000 clones, 76% found once. The clonotype was recovered from an adult with non-small cell lung cancer. Material: tumor tissue, obtained after neoadjuvant nivolumab, alone or with ipilimumab, at or shortly before surgery.

This chain's CDR3 is CANPSDRGDQPQHF. As DNA, the CDR3 is TGTGCCAACCCCTCTGACAGGGGAGATCAGCCCCAGCATTTT. The V call is TRBV11-3, the J call TRBJ1-5; 8 positions agree with TRBD1. The CDR3 contains 14 residues. Germline V CDR1 and CDR2: SGHNT, YENEEA. The J segment lost 5 bases and the V segment lost 10 bases, leaving 10 bases of the junction unmatched.